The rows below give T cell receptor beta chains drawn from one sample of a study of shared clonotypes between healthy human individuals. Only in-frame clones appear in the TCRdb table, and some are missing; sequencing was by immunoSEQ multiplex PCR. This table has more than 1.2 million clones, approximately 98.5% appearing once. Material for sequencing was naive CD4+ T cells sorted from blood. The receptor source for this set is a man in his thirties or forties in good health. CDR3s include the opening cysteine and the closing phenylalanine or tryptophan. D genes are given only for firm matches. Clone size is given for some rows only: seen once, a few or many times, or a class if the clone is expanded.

CDR3nt: TGCAGCGTTGGAGAGACCCACGAGCAGTACTTC
CDR3aa: CSVGETHEQYF
d_gene: -
v_gene: TRBV29-1
abundance: -
j_gene: TRBJ2-7

CDR3nt: TGTGCCACCAGCAGAGAGATAGGTTACACCGGGGAGCTGTTTTTT
CDR3aa: CATSREIGYTGELFF
d_gene: -
v_gene: TRBV15
abundance: -
j_gene: TRBJ2-2

CDR3nt: TGTGCCAGCCCCCGGGACAGGGGTTGGACCGGGGAGCTGTTTTTT
CDR3aa: CASPRDRGWTGELFF
d_gene: TRBD1
v_gene: TRBV5-4
abundance: -
j_gene: TRBJ2-2

CDR3nt: TGTGCCAGCAGCTTGAACTGGGAGGGAGGCACCGGGGAGCTGTTTTTT
CDR3aa: CASSLNWEGGTGELFF
d_gene: TRBD2
v_gene: TRBV7-6
abundance: -
j_gene: TRBJ2-2

CDR3nt: TGTGCCAGCAGAAGACCCGGAAACCCGCAGAAGACCCAGTACTTC
CDR3aa: CASRRPGNPQKTQYF
d_gene: -
v_gene: TRBV11-2
abundance: -
j_gene: TRBJ2-5

CDR3nt: TGTGCCAGCAGCGTAGGAGCTAGCGGGAGTTACGAGCAGTACTTC
CDR3aa: CASSVGASGSYEQYF
d_gene: TRBD2
v_gene: TRBV9
abundance: -
j_gene: TRBJ2-7

CDR3nt: TGTGCCAGCAGCTTTTCTCGAGGTGAGCAGTTCTTC
CDR3aa: CASSFSRGEQFF
d_gene: -
v_gene: TRBV7-2
abundance: -
j_gene: TRBJ2-1

CDR3nt: TGCAGCGTTGGAATCGGGAGCCAAGAGACCCAGTACTTC
CDR3aa: CSVGIGSQETQYF
d_gene: -
v_gene: TRBV29-1
abundance: -
j_gene: TRBJ2-5

CDR3nt: TGTGCCAGCAGCTCGTTCCATACGCAGTATTTT
CDR3aa: CASSSFHTQYF
d_gene: -
v_gene: TRBV6-1
abundance: -
j_gene: TRBJ2-3

CDR3nt: TGCAGCGTTGTCGGACTAGCGGGAGTTCGGGATACGCAGTATTTT
CDR3aa: CSVVGLAGVRDTQYF
d_gene: TRBD2
v_gene: TRBV29-1
abundance: -
j_gene: TRBJ2-3

CDR3nt: TGCGCCAGCAGCAGGCAGACAGGGTACGAGCAGTACTTC
CDR3aa: CASSRQTGYEQYF
d_gene: TRBD1
v_gene: TRBV5-1
abundance: -
j_gene: TRBJ2-7

CDR3nt: TGTGCCAGCAGTTACTCGTATGTAGAGGAGACCCAGTACTTC
CDR3aa: CASSYSYVEETQYF
d_gene: -
v_gene: TRBV6-6
abundance: -
j_gene: TRBJ2-5

CDR3nt: TGTGCCAGCAGCTTAGAAGTTATGGACCGAAACTCCCACACAGATACGCAGTATTTT
CDR3aa: CASSLEVMDRNSHTDTQYF
d_gene: -
v_gene: TRBV7-6
abundance: -
j_gene: TRBJ2-3

CDR3nt: TGTGCCAGCAGCCCCGAGGATGGGGAGCAGTTCTTC
CDR3aa: CASSPEDGEQFF
d_gene: -
v_gene: TRBV5-6
abundance: -
j_gene: TRBJ2-1

CDR3nt: TGTGCCAGCAGCGGGACGGGCCAAGAGACCCAGTACTTC
CDR3aa: CASSGTGQETQYF
d_gene: -
v_gene: TRBV7-8
abundance: -
j_gene: TRBJ2-5

CDR3nt: TGTGCCAGCATTCGTACAGGGAGCTCTGGAAACACCATATATTTT
CDR3aa: CASIRTGSSGNTIYF
d_gene: -
v_gene: TRBV19
abundance: -
j_gene: TRBJ1-3

CDR3nt: TGTGCCAGCAGTTACAGGGGATACGAGCAGTACTTC
CDR3aa: CASSYRGYEQYF
d_gene: -
v_gene: TRBV6-5
abundance: once
j_gene: TRBJ2-7

CDR3nt: TGTGCCAGCAGTCCCGGGTTGGGTTTCAATGAGCAGTTCTTC
CDR3aa: CASSPGLGFNEQFF
d_gene: -
v_gene: TRBV11-2
abundance: -
j_gene: TRBJ2-1

CDR3nt: TGCGCCAGCAGCTTGGGGATAGCGGGAGGGCCGAAGGAGACCCAGTACTTC
CDR3aa: CASSLGIAGGPKETQYF
d_gene: TRBD2
v_gene: TRBV5-1
abundance: -
j_gene: TRBJ2-5

CDR3nt: TGTGCCAGTAGTCTTCTAGCAGGTCGGGGGGGTGAGCAGTTCTTC
CDR3aa: CASSLLAGRGGEQFF
d_gene: TRBD2
v_gene: TRBV19
abundance: -
j_gene: TRBJ2-1

CDR3nt: TGTGCCAGCAGCTCACCGGGACTAGCGGGAGGTGGGGCTGAGCAGTTCTTC
CDR3aa: CASSSPGLAGGGAEQFF
d_gene: TRBD2
v_gene: TRBV7-9
abundance: -
j_gene: TRBJ2-1

CDR3nt: TGTGCCAGCAGCTTAAAGTGGGCAGGAGACTATGGCTACACCTTC
CDR3aa: CASSLKWAGDYGYTF
d_gene: -
v_gene: TRBV11-2
abundance: -
j_gene: TRBJ1-2

CDR3nt: TGTGCCAGCAGCATCGGACTGTCGAACACCGGGGAGCTGTTTTTT
CDR3aa: CASSIGLSNTGELFF
d_gene: -
v_gene: TRBV11-2
abundance: -
j_gene: TRBJ2-2

CDR3nt: TGTGCCAGCAGTGCCTATAACAGGCCAAATGAAAAACTGTTTTTT
CDR3aa: CASSAYNRPNEKLFF
d_gene: -
v_gene: TRBV2
abundance: -
j_gene: TRBJ1-4

CDR3nt: TGTGCCAGCAGCGGGACCAACATCCAACGGATCTTC
CDR3aa: CASSGTNIQRIF
d_gene: -
v_gene: TRBV9
abundance: -
j_gene: TRBJ2-1

CDR3nt: TGTGCCAGCAGTTGGACAGGGTCGGATGAAAAACTGTTTTTT
CDR3aa: CASSWTGSDEKLFF
d_gene: TRBD1
v_gene: TRBV27
abundance: -
j_gene: TRBJ1-4

CDR3nt: TGTGCCAGCAGCGTAGACGCAGTATCGTATAGACAGGGGGAAAGCACAGATACGCAGTATTTT
CDR3aa: CASSVDAVSYRQGESTDTQYF
d_gene: TRBD1
v_gene: TRBV9
abundance: -
j_gene: TRBJ2-3

CDR3nt: TGCGCCAGCAGCTTGAAAGGCCCAAGCACAGATACGCAGTATTTT
CDR3aa: CASSLKGPSTDTQYF
d_gene: -
v_gene: TRBV5-1
abundance: -
j_gene: TRBJ2-3

CDR3nt: TGTGCCAGCAGTTCAACGGGCAGGGTTGAGACCCAGTACTTC
CDR3aa: CASSSTGRVETQYF
d_gene: -
v_gene: TRBV28
abundance: -
j_gene: TRBJ2-5

CDR3nt: TGCGCCAGCAGCCAAGAGGAAGGGACCTATGGCTACACCTTC
CDR3aa: CASSQEEGTYGYTF
d_gene: -
v_gene: TRBV4-1
abundance: -
j_gene: TRBJ1-2

CDR3nt: TGTGCCATCAGTGAGCAGTTCTCCTACAATGAGCAGTTCTTC
CDR3aa: CAISEQFSYNEQFF
d_gene: -
v_gene: TRBV10-3
abundance: -
j_gene: TRBJ2-1

CDR3nt: TGCAGCGTTGAATCGGGGGGCGAGACCCAGTACTTC
CDR3aa: CSVESGGETQYF
d_gene: -
v_gene: TRBV29-1
abundance: -
j_gene: TRBJ2-5

CDR3nt: TGCGCCAGCGGGATTCGACAGGTTAGCACCGGGGAGCTGTTTTTT
CDR3aa: CASGIRQVSTGELFF
d_gene: -
v_gene: TRBV5-1
abundance: -
j_gene: TRBJ2-2

CDR3nt: TGTGCCACCCGAATACACTCAGATACGCAGTATTTT
CDR3aa: CATRIHSDTQYF
d_gene: -
v_gene: TRBV6-5
abundance: -
j_gene: TRBJ2-3

CDR3nt: TGTGCCATGGGGACTAGCGGGAGGTTTAGCGAGCAGTACTTC
CDR3aa: CAMGTSGRFSEQYF
d_gene: TRBD2
v_gene: TRBV5-4
abundance: -
j_gene: TRBJ2-7

CDR3nt: TGTGCCATCAGTGTATTAGGACCTAGGACAGGGGTTGGCTACACCTTC
CDR3aa: CAISVLGPRTGVGYTF
d_gene: TRBD1
v_gene: TRBV10-3
abundance: -
j_gene: TRBJ1-2

CDR3nt: TGTGCCAGCAGCGTTACTAGCGGGAGGGGCTTTAGCACAGATACGCAGTATTTT
CDR3aa: CASSVTSGRGFSTDTQYF
d_gene: TRBD2
v_gene: TRBV9
abundance: -
j_gene: TRBJ2-3

CDR3nt: TGCAGTGCCGGCGGAGACCGAGCATTT
CDR3aa: CSAGGDRAF
d_gene: -
v_gene: TRBV20-1
abundance: -
j_gene: TRBJ1-1

CDR3nt: TGCGCCAGCAGCTTGGACACCGTCTACACCTTC
CDR3aa: CASSLDTVYTF
d_gene: -
v_gene: TRBV5-1
abundance: -
j_gene: TRBJ1-2

CDR3nt: TGTGCCAGCAGCTTAGTGACGGAGGAGACCCAGTACTTC
CDR3aa: CASSLVTEETQYF
d_gene: -
v_gene: TRBV7-2
abundance: -
j_gene: TRBJ2-5

CDR3nt: TGTGCCAGCAGCTTTGGGGATGCTCCGTCCTACGAGCAGTACTTC
CDR3aa: CASSFGDAPSYEQYF
d_gene: -
v_gene: TRBV7-9
abundance: -
j_gene: TRBJ2-7

CDR3nt: TGTGCCAGCAGACTGAACAGGGGGACAGGGGACTACGAGCAGTACTTC
CDR3aa: CASRLNRGTGDYEQYF
d_gene: TRBD1
v_gene: TRBV28
abundance: -
j_gene: TRBJ2-7

CDR3nt: TGTGCCAGCAGCTTTGTCGTCTCACCGAACTACAATGAGCAGTTCTTC
CDR3aa: CASSFVVSPNYNEQFF
d_gene: -
v_gene: TRBV7-9
abundance: -
j_gene: TRBJ2-1

CDR3nt: TGTGCCACCAGCAGAGAGGAAGGCCTAGAACTGTTTTTT
CDR3aa: CATSREEGLELFF
d_gene: -
v_gene: TRBV15
abundance: -
j_gene: TRBJ1-4

CDR3nt: TGTGCCAGCAGCCGGGACAGGACGAACTACGAGCAGTACTTC
CDR3aa: CASSRDRTNYEQYF
d_gene: TRBD1
v_gene: TRBV7-2
abundance: once
j_gene: TRBJ2-7

CDR3nt: TGCGCCAGCAGCTTGGTTGGCAGAACGAACACTGAAGCTTTCTTT
CDR3aa: CASSLVGRTNTEAFF
d_gene: -
v_gene: TRBV5-1
abundance: -
j_gene: TRBJ1-1

CDR3nt: TGCAGCGCCATGGGGTACCCCAGCCAAGAGACCCAGTACTTC
CDR3aa: CSAMGYPSQETQYF
d_gene: -
v_gene: TRBV29-1
abundance: -
j_gene: TRBJ2-5

CDR3nt: TGTGCCAGCAGCTTAACCCGGATGGGGCAGACTAACAATGAGCAGTTCTTC
CDR3aa: CASSLTRMGQTNNEQFF
d_gene: -
v_gene: TRBV7-2
abundance: once
j_gene: TRBJ2-1

CDR3nt: TGTGCCAGCAGGACTCCGGGTGGCGGGTTCTACGAGCAGTACTTC
CDR3aa: CASRTPGGGFYEQYF
d_gene: -
v_gene: TRBV28
abundance: -
j_gene: TRBJ2-7

CDR3nt: TGTGCCAGCAGTTCCGGACGCCCCCCTGAATACTTC
CDR3aa: CASSSGRPPEYF
d_gene: -
v_gene: TRBV28
abundance: -
j_gene: TRBJ2-7

CDR3nt: TGTGCCAGCAGACCCACTAGCGGGAGGAGCACAGATACGCAGTATTTT
CDR3aa: CASRPTSGRSTDTQYF
d_gene: TRBD2
v_gene: TRBV28
abundance: -
j_gene: TRBJ2-3

CDR3nt: TGTGCCAGCAGTTCCTTTTTGAACGAGCAGTACTTC
CDR3aa: CASSSFLNEQYF
d_gene: -
v_gene: TRBV6-1
abundance: -
j_gene: TRBJ2-7

CDR3nt: TGTGCAAGTCGCTTAGCCGGACAGGGCGAGGCCCAGTACTTC
CDR3aa: CASRLAGQGEAQYF
d_gene: -
v_gene: TRBV12-2
abundance: -
j_gene: TRBJ2-5

CDR3nt: TGTGCCAGCAGCTTATACGCTCGTGTGGGGTTAAGCTCCTACGAGCAGTACTTC
CDR3aa: CASSLYARVGLSSYEQYF
d_gene: -
v_gene: TRBV7-2
abundance: -
j_gene: TRBJ2-7